Presented here are 14 T cell receptor beta chains from one specimen sequenced in a study of T cell repertoires in cytomegalovirus infection. Via MiXCR, TCRdb re-called the reads, giving one row per CDR3 protein. The profile covers approximately 280,000 distinct CDR3 sequences, with roughly a fifth appearing a single time and approximately 19% taken by the ten largest. Their specific antigens are unknown. The source material was cultured PBMCs, sampled from culture after CMV antigen stimulation. These receptors all come from a human donor in good health (CMV status not recorded). Some clones in this sample may be carry-over from other donors' samples.

This clonotype was seen ten or more times. The rearrangement links TRBV7-8 to TRBJ2-1, with D uncertain. The CDR3 runs 15 residues. V dropped 2 bases and J dropped 2 bases, with 10 bases sitting between them. The germline gives CDR1 SGHVS, CDR2 FQNEAQ. The CDR3 sequence: CASSLSAQTYNEQFF. As DNA, the CDR3 is TGTGCCAGCAGCTTATCCGCACAGACCTACAATGAGCAGTTCTTC.

There are a few counts of this clonotype. The rearrangement joins TRBV5-6 to TRBJ2-7, with unresolved D. Deletions cut 2 bases from V and 7 bases from J, with 10 bases between. Looked up from germline, CDR1 is SGHDT and CDR2 is YYEEEE. The CDR3 spans 12 residues. In DNA form, the CDR3 reads TGTGCCAGCAGCTTTTTCGGTCTAGAGCAGTACTTC. This encodes CASSFFGLEQYF.

This clonotype was observed many times. CDR3 coding DNA: TGTGCCAGCAGTTTAAGGGGGACGGAGGGAACCCAGTACTTC. As protein: CASSLRGTEGTQYF. The V and J genes are TRBV12-3 or TRBV12-4 and TRBJ2-5, with D perhaps matching TRBD1 or TRBD2 (6 bases each). This CDR3 spans 14 amino acids. The V end was cut by 2 bases, the J end by 8 bases, with 15 bases between.

V and J are TRBV7-2 and TRBJ2-5; a weak D match, TRBD2 (5 bases). The CDR3 spans 15 residues. Germline V gene data show CDR1 as SGHTA and CDR2 as FQGNSA. The V end lost 5 bases, the J end lost 4 bases, and 17 bases lay between the germline ends. The CDR3 reads CASSRRLLLGETQYF. The CDR3 DNA reads as TGTGCCAGCAGCCGCAGACTACTTCTGGGAGAGACCCAGTACTTC.

V and J are TRBV5-6 and TRBJ1-2, with D perhaps matching TRBD1 (5 bases). Germline lookup yields CDR1 SGHDT and CDR2 YYEEEE. The CDR3 covers 17 residues. The V and J ends lost 4 bases and 0 bases respectively, with 19 bases between them. CDR3 DNA sequence: TGTGCCAGCAGCCCTATGGGGGGTTCCCCCACTAACTATGGCTACACCTTC. The encoded protein is CASSPMGGSPTNYGYTF.

Only a few counts were recorded for this clonotype. The chain combines TRBV12-3 or TRBV12-4 with TRBJ1-5; D uncertain. V was shortened by 1 base and J by 5 bases, with 12 bases between the two germline ends. This CDR3 has 15 amino acids. In DNA, the CDR3 is TGTGCCAGCAGTTTAGGGCGGGAAAGGTATCAGCCCCAGCATTTT. Protein: CASSLGRERYQPQHF.

The CDR3: CASSIGTRTEAFF. CDR3 DNA sequence: TGTGCCAGTAGTATCGGGACGAGAACTGAAGCTTTCTTT. V usage is TRBV19 and J usage is TRBJ1-1; tentative D call: TRBD1 (5 bases). Trimming removed 3 bases from V and 5 bases from J, with 10 bases in between. The CDR3 is made up of 13 amino acids. Germline V gene lookup returns CDR1 LNHDA and CDR2 SQIVND (reference sequence).

This clonotype has at least ten counts. This chain links TRBV5-1 with TRBJ1-1, with D possibly being TRBD1 (5 bases). V shed 0 bases and J shed 4 bases, with 13 bases lying between them. CDR1 is SGHRS and CDR2 is YFSETQ in the germline V gene. The CDR3 covers 15 residues. CDR3 DNA sequence: TGCGCCAGCAGCTTGGAGGCCAGGGCGGGCACTGAAGCTTTCTTT. Translated, it gives CASSLEARAGTEAFF.

This clonotype was found a few times. The chain combines TRBV7-2 with TRBJ2-3; TRBD1 agrees at 9 bases. The length of the CDR3 is 15 residues. V lost 5 bases, J lost 3 bases, and 6 bases stayed unmatched. Germline V gene lookup returns CDR1 SGHTA and CDR2 FQGNSA. The CDR3 DNA sequence: TGTGCCAGCAGCCCGGGACAGGGTACGACAGATACGCAGTATTTT. Translating it yields CASSPGQGTTDTQYF.

The rearrangement links TRBV7-2 to TRBJ1-4; D ambiguous. The CDR3 runs to 18 residues. Germline V gene data show CDR1 as SGHTA and CDR2 as FQGNSA. Trimming took off 5 bases at V and 7 bases at J, with 26 bases between the two ends. CDR3 in amino acids: CASSNRAQEGARGEKLFF. In DNA form, the CDR3 reads TGTGCCAGCAGCAATAGGGCCCAGGAGGGAGCCCGCGGTGAAAAACTGTTTTTT.

This clonotype was detected many times. The chain's CDR3 is CASSPRGEVWNEQFF. In DNA, the CDR3 is TGTGCCAGCAGCCCACGTGGGGAGGTTTGGAATGAGCAGTTCTTC. The rearrangement uses TRBV7-2 and TRBJ2-1; D is possibly TRBD2 (6 bases). V gave up 5 bases and J gave up 7 bases, with 18 bases separating them. This CDR3 spans 15 amino acids. CDR1 and CDR2 (germline): SGHTA, FQGNSA.

J is TRBJ1-1 and V is TRBV10-1; D gene unclear. Germline V CDR1 and CDR2: WNHNN, SYGVQD (reference sequence). The CDR3 is made up of 12 amino acids. Trimming took off 0 bases at V and 10 bases at J, with 9 bases between the two ends. CDR3 loop: CASSESKGRAFF. The CDR3 bases are TGCGCCAGCAGTGAGTCGAAGGGTCGAGCTTTCTTT.

This clonotype was seen once. The chain uses TRBV6-5 and TRBJ1-6; unclear D gene. The CDR3 runs 13 residues. Germline assignment: CDR1 MNHEY and CDR2 SVGAGI. Trimming cost V 5 bases and J 10 bases, with 12 bases left between them. This CDR3 is CASSHIDSSPLHF. The CDR3 DNA is TGTGCCAGCAGTCATATCGACTCCTCACCCCTCCACTTT.

The chain uses TRBV29-1 and TRBJ2-3; 8 bases are shared with TRBD1. This CDR3 is built from 16 residues. The germline gives CDR1 SQVTM, CDR2 ANQGSEA. The V gene end was trimmed by 3 bases and the J gene end by 10 bases; junction bases not matched to a gene: 18. CDR3 residues: CSVERPGQASKGPQYF. The CDR3, as DNA: TGCAGCGTTGAGCGACCGGGACAGGCCTCCAAGGGGCCGCAGTATTTT.